The sequence of this T cell receptor beta chain was determined in a study of high-grade serous ovarian cancer treatment subgroups. Study summary: On average, around 15,000 reads and 7,494 unique TCR beta rearrangements were obtained per sample. Study findings and constraints: Same-patient tumor repertoires overlapped at about 0.11 to 0.85; different patients barely overlapped.

About this clone itself: Its matching antigen is unknown.

Tumor samples were taken before definitive surgery or chemotherapy. The trim removed 5 bases at V and 2 bases at J, leaving 1 base unmatched. The CDR3 contains 13 residues. Looked up from germline, CDR1 is MNHEY and CDR2 is SMNVEV (reference sequence). TCRdb's table, derived via immunoSEQ multiplex PCR, lists solely in-frame clones and lacks some. Of 2,500 to 3,000 clones in the sample, 72% are singletons; the top ten hold approximately 12%. V is TRBV27 and J is TRBJ1-2; TRBD1 agrees at 8 bases. The sequenced sample consisted of tumor tissue. The sequence was collected from a human donor with high-grade serous ovarian cancer. CDR3 nucleotides: TGTGCCAGCAGTCACAGGGGGAACTATGGCTACACCTTC. Translating it yields CASSHRGNYGYTF.